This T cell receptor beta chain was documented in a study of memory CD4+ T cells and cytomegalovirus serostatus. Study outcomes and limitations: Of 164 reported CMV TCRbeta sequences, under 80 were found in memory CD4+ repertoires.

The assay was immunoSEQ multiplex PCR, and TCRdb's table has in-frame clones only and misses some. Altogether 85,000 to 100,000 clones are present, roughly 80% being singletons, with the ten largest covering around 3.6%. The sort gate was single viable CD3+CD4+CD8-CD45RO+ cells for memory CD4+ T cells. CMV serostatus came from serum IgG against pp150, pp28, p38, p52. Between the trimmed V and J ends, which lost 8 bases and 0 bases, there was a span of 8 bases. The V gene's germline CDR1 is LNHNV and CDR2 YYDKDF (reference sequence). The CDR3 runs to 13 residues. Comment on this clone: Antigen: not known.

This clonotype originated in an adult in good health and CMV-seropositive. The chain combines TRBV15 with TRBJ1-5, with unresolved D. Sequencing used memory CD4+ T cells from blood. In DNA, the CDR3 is TGTGCCACCCGAGAAGATAGCAATCAGCCCCAGCATTTT. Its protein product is CATREDSNQPQHF.